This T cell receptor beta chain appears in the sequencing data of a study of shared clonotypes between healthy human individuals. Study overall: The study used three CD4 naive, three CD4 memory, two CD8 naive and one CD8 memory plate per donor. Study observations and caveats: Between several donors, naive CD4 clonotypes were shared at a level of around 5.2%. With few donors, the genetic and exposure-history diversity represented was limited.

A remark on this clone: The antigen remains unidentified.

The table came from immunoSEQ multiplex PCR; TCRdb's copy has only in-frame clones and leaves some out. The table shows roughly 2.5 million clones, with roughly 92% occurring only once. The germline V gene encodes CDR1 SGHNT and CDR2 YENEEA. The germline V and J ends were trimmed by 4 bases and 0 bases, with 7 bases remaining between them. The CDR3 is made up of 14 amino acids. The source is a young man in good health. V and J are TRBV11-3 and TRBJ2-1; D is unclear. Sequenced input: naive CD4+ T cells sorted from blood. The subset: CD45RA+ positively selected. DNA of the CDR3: TGTGCCAGCAGCTCCGATCCCTCCTACAATGAGCAGTTCTTC. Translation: CASSSDPSYNEQFF. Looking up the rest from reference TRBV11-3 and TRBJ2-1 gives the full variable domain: EAGVVQSPRYKIIEKKQPVAFWCNPISGHNTLYWYLQNLGQGPELLIRYENEEAVDDSQLPKDRFSAERLKGVDSTLKIQPAELGDSAVYLCASSSDPSYNEQFFGPGTRLTVL.